This record covers a single TCR beta chain. No antigen is known for it. No base quality information exists; no much larger clone differs at one position. The CDR3 starts with the cysteine, ends with the phenylalanine, and has 16 residues. The read is trimmed to its CDR3 DNA, 48 bases read in frame from base 1. The germline V gene supplies CDR1 SGHDT and CDR2 YYEEEE. The trim is 2 bases for V and 4 bases for J, with a gap of 17 bases between the germline ends. The sample comes from a study of control samples from healthy donors and cancer patients (dated by TCRdb to between 2020 and 2021). The library was made by the immunoSEQ multiplex PCR assay. TCRdb re-hosts the immuneACCESS table, in-frame sequences only. Its copies lack some clones; in the studies checked, an unresolved V gene accounts for under half of them, and the cause for the rest is not known. Recorded for this sample are about 26,000 clones; approximately 85% of them occurred a single time. Approximately 22% of the sample is in the top ten clones.

The receptor was isolated from a man aged 55 to 70 with colorectal cancer. The V gene is TRBV5-6 and the J gene is TRBJ2-3; the D segment might be TRBD1 or TRBD2, since each matches 5 bases. Sequencing was done on a sample of PBMCs. The CDR3 amino acid sequence is: CASSFDLRGPSDTQYF. The DNA sequence is given as TGTGCCAGCAGCTTTGATCTCCGGGGCCCGTCAGATACGCAGTATTTT.